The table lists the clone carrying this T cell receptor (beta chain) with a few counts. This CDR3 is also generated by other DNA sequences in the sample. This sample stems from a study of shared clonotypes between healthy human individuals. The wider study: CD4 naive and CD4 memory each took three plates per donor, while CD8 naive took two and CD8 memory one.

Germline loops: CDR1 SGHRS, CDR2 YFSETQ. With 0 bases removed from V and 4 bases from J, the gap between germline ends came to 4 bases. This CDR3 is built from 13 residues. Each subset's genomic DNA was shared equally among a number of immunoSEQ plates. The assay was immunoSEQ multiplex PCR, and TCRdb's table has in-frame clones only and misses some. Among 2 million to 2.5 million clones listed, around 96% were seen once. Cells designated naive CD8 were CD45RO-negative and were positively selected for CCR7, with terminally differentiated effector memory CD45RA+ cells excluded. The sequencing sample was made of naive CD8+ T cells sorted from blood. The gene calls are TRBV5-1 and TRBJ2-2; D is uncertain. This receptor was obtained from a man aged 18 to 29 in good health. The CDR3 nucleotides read TGCGCCAGCAGCTTGGAGGGCACCGGGGAGCTGTTTTTT. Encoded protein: CASSLEGTGELFF. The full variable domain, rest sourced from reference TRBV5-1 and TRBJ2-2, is KAGVTQTPRYLIKTRGQQVTLSCSPISGHRSVSWYQQTPGQGLQFLFEYFSETQRNKGNFPGRFSGRQFSNSRSEMNVSTLELGDSALYLCASSLEGTGELFFGEGSRLTVL.